This TCR beta chain originates from a study of blood T cell repertoires in COVID-19. For the study at large: The United States, Italy and Spain provided the acute and convalescent COVID-19 samples.

In germline, CDR1 is SGHVS, CDR2 FQNEAQ. This CDR3 has 15 amino acids. Trimming pared 3 bases from V and 2 bases from J, leaving 11 bases between. Using immunoSEQ multiplex PCR, the repertoire was profiled, and TCRdb retains in-frame clones only, with some absent. The data show around 130,000 clones, with roughly 90% seen just once and 2% to 2.5% held by the top ten. Residents of about two dozen US areas, aged roughly 18 to 89 years, made up the participants. Sample: PBMCs or T cells enriched from blood (not recorded which). The chain carries TRBV7-8 and TRBJ1-5; D is uncertain. The TCR originated in a woman in her forties or fifties who had recovered from COVID-19. As DNA, the CDR3 is TGTGCCAGCAGCTTCGGGTGGGGAGGCAATCAGCCCCAGCATTTT. It is translated as CASSFGWGGNQPQHF.